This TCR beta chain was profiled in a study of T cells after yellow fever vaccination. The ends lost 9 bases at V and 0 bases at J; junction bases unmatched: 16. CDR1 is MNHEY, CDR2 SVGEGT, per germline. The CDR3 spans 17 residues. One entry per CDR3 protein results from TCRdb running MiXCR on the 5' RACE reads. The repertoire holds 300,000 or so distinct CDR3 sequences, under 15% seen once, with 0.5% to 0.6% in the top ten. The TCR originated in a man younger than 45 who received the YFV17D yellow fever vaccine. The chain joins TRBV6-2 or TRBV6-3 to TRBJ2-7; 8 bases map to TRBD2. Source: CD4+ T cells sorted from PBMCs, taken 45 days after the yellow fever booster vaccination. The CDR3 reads CASKSGVREAFSYEQYF. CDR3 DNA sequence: TGTGCCAGTAAATCAGGAGTGCGGGAGGCTTTCTCCTACGAGCAGTACTTC.